The 18 T cell receptor beta chains in this list originate from one sample, sequenced in a study of chemoradiotherapy in HPV16-positive cancers. Assay: immunoSEQ multiplex PCR; the TCRdb copy retains only in-frame clones and omits some. The sample carries 8,500 to 9,000 clones, approximately 91% recorded once. The sequencing used blood, collected from a patient who underwent chemoradiotherapy. These receptor sequences come from a human donor with HPV-associated anogenital cancer.

This CDR3 is CASSLWDGTYEQYF. CDR3 DNA sequence: TGTGCCAGCAGCTTATGGGACGGAACCTACGAGCAGTACTTC. The chain is built from TRBV7-2 and TRBJ2-7; either TRBD1 or TRBD2 may fit D (5 bases each). V lost 2 bases and J lost 2, with 10 bases in between. Germline lookup yields CDR1 SGHTA and CDR2 FQGNSA. This CDR3 has 14 amino acids.

This chain joins TRBV14 and TRBJ2-1; D remains ambiguous. This CDR3 is 15 amino acids long. With 6 bases removed from V and 0 bases from J, the gap between germline ends came to 12 bases. Looked up from germline, CDR1 is SGHDN and CDR2 is FVKESK. In nucleotides, the CDR3 is TGTGCCAGCAGGGCAACATCTAGCTCCTACAATGAGCAGTTCTTC. As protein: CASRATSSSYNEQFF.

The rearrangement joins TRBV7-9 to TRBJ2-1; 7 nucleotides match TRBD2. The length of the CDR3 is 17 residues. Trimming took 1 base from V and 0 from J; bases not matched to a gene: 6. Looked up from germline, CDR1 is SEHNR and CDR2 is FQNEAQ (reference sequence). The CDR3 reads CASSLDVSGGSYNEQFF. The CDR3 DNA sequence: TGTGCCAGCAGCTTAGATGTTTCGGGGGGCTCCTACAATGAGCAGTTCTTC.

The rearrangement uses TRBV6-1 and TRBJ2-3; 7 nucleotides line up with TRBD2. This CDR3 is 14 amino acids long. V gave up 5 bases and J gave up 2 bases; unmatched junction bases: 4. Germline-derived CDR1 and CDR2 are MNHNS and SASEGT. CDR3 loop: CASSREGNTDTQYF. For the CDR3, the DNA is TGTGCCAGCAGTAGGGAGGGGAACACAGATACGCAGTATTTT.

The chain couples TRBV19 to TRBJ2-7; D is possibly TRBD2 (6 bases). Germline V gives CDR1 LNHDA, CDR2 SQIVND (reference sequence). The V gene lost 5 bases and the J gene lost 2 bases, with 13 bases spanning the gap. CDR3 size: 14 residues. The CDR3 loop is CASSRLARTYEQYF. The CDR3 DNA is TGTGCCAGTAGTCGTCTAGCGAGAACCTACGAGCAGTACTTC.

The chain has TRBV10-2 and TRBJ1-3; D ambiguous. The germline gives CDR1 WSHSY, CDR2 SAAADI. The CDR3 has 14 residues. The V gene lost 6 bases and the J gene lost 3 bases, with 12 bases spanning the gap. In nucleotides, the CDR3 is TGCGCCAGCAGCCGAGGGTTGGATGGAAACACCATATATTTT. Amino acid sequence: CASSRGLDGNTIYF.

This clone occurred once. This rearrangement joins TRBV6-1 to TRBJ1-2; D possibly corresponds to TRBD1 (6 bases). Between the trimmed V and J ends, which lost 2 bases and 5 bases, there was a span of 9 bases. CDR1 MNHNS and CDR2 SASEGT come from the germline V gene. The CDR3 loop spans 13 amino acids. In DNA form, the CDR3 reads TGTGCCAGCAGTGAACAGGGGCTGTATGGCTACACCTTC. Its translation is CASSEQGLYGYTF.

The genes are TRBV7-6 and TRBJ1-2, with D maybe TRBD1 (5 bases). Germline V gene data show CDR1 as SGHVS and CDR2 as FNYEAQ. The CDR3 contains 14 residues. Trimming removed 1 base at V and 1 base at J, with 7 bases between. The CDR3 sequence is CASSLDGGNYGYTF. The CDR3 nucleotides are TGTGCCAGCAGCTTAGATGGGGGTAACTATGGCTACACCTTC.

The CDR3 region is CASSSPGGRPHNSPLHF. Here the CDR3 DNA reads TGTGCCAGCAGTTCGCCCGGTGGGAGGCCACATAATTCACCCCTCCACTTT. The V and J genes are TRBV28 and TRBJ1-6; D is uncertain. The CDR3 runs 17 residues. Germline V lookup: CDR1 MDHEN, CDR2 SYDVKM. Deletions cut 4 bases from V and 5 bases from J, with 18 bases between.

V usage is TRBV6-5 and J usage is TRBJ2-5; D unclear. The last part of the DNA fits TRBJ2-7 better; the J call may be wrong. Germline V gives CDR1 MNHEY, CDR2 SVGAGI. CDR3 length: 11 amino acids. The CDR3 DNA sequence: TGTGCCAGCAGTTACCTCTACGAGCAGTACTTC. Translation gives CASSYLYEQYF.

V and J are TRBV27 and TRBJ1-1; no reliable D call. CDR3 length equals 13 residues. V was pared by 3 bases and J by 6 bases, with 11 bases between. The V gene's germline CDR1 is MNHEY and CDR2 SMNVEV (reference sequence). This CDR3 reads CASSLGRGSEAFF. Written as DNA, the CDR3 is TGTGCCAGCAGTTTGGGTCGGGGATCTGAAGCTTTCTTT.

The gene calls are TRBV28 and TRBJ1-4; D is ambiguous. Between the trimmed V and J ends, which lost 6 bases and 0 bases, there was a span of 14 bases. CDR3 length: 16 amino acids. Germline lookup yields CDR1 MDHEN and CDR2 SYDVKM. CDR3 sequence (DNA): TGTGCCAGCAGCCAGCCCCAGACGACAACTAATGAAAAACTGTTTTTT. Protein: CASSQPQTTTNEKLFF.

The rearrangement uses TRBV15 and TRBJ2-5; TRBD2 matches at 9 bases. Germline-derived CDR1 and CDR2 are LNHNV and YYDKDF (reference sequence). V was pared by 1 base and J by 2 bases, with 2 bases of the junction left unmatched. The CDR3 covers 15 residues. CDR3 in amino acids: CATSRGAGGQETQYF. CDR3 DNA sequence: TGTGCCACCAGCAGAGGGGCGGGGGGGCAAGAGACCCAGTACTTC.

The rearrangement uses TRBV29-1 and TRBJ1-3; D not resolved. Germline assignment: CDR1 SQVTM and CDR2 ANQGSEA. This CDR3 spans 12 amino acids. V was cut by 7 bases and J by 0 bases, with 7 bases left in between. The CDR3 coding sequence is TGCAGCGGACATTCCTCTGGAAACACCATATATTTT. Protein: CSGHSSGNTIYF.

This clone has a single count. The J gene is TRBJ2-7, the V gene TRBV28, with TRBD2 identical over 11 bases. This CDR3 contains 19 residues. V dropped 0 bases and J dropped 3; count of bases not matched to a gene: 13. Germline loops: CDR1 MDHEN, CDR2 SYDVKM. As DNA, the CDR3 is TGTGCCAGCAGTTTATGGGGGGTCCGGACTAGCGGGTCCCTCTACGAGCAGTACTTC. It encodes CASSLWGVRTSGSLYEQYF. The complete variable domain, with remaining parts taken from reference TRBV28 and TRBJ2-7, reads DVKVTQSSRYLVKRTGEKVFLECVQDMDHENMFWYRQDPGLGLRLIYFSYDVKMKEKGDIPEGYSVSREKKERFSLILESASTNQTSMYLCASSLWGVRTSGSLYEQYFGPGTRLTVT.

The chain recombines TRBV28 with TRBJ2-1, with D possibly TRBD2 on 5 matching bases. V lost 7 bases and J lost 2, with 27 bases in between. Per germline, CDR1 MDHEN and CDR2 SYDVKM. The CDR3 loop spans 19 amino acids. This chain's CDR3 is CASKRPTPPGSYPYNEQFF. As DNA, the CDR3 is TGTGCCAGCAAACGACCTACCCCCCCGGGGTCCTACCCCTACAATGAGCAGTTCTTC.

The J gene is TRBJ2-2, the V gene TRBV5-5; 8 positions agree with TRBD1. The ends lost 4 bases at V and 7 bases at J; junction bases unmatched: 9. Germline CDR1 and CDR2: SGHKS and YYEKEE (reference sequence). The CDR3 runs to 15 residues. The CDR3 DNA is TGTGCCAGCAGCGCATCCAGGGGGCGGATCGGGGAGCTGTTTTTT. Translated: CASSASRGRIGELFF.

The chain uses TRBV19 and TRBJ1-2; TRBD1 matches at 7 bases. There are 14 residues in the CDR3. The V gene's germline CDR1 is LNHDA and CDR2 SQIVND (reference sequence). The V gene end was trimmed by 4 bases and the J gene end by 3 bases; junction bases not matched to a gene: 5. The DNA of the CDR3 is TGTGCCAGTAGTAAAGGGGGCAAATACTATGGCTACACCTTC. It codes for CASSKGGKYYGYTF.